This T cell receptor (beta chain) was captured in a study of OX40 agonist ivuxolimab in advanced cancers. As for the study in general: Patients assigned to dose escalation were diagnosed with hepatocellular carcinoma, melanoma, renal cell or head and neck cancer. Overall study results and limits: Among the lowest peripheral clonal expansion occurred in 0.1-3.0 mg/kg partial responders.

Data came from immunoSEQ multiplex PCR; TCRdb stores just in-frame clones and leaves some out. The sample has roughly 49,000 clones, about 90% seen once. A note on this clone: The antigen remains unidentified.

Exclusion of a patient followed from autoimmune disease history or systemic immunosuppression. This CDR3 is built from 12 residues. Germline V gene data show CDR1 as SEHNR and CDR2 as FQNEAQ (reference sequence). V gave up 5 bases and J gave up 14 bases; unmatched junction bases: 9. The chain combines TRBV7-9 with TRBJ2-4; TRBD1 agrees at 7 bases. Source: CD4+ or CD8+ T cells sorted from blood, taken in a trial of the OX40 agonist ivuxolimab. The clonotype was recovered from an adult with an advanced solid tumor such as melanoma, head and neck, liver or kidney cancer. This CDR3 is CASSIPTGKKYF. The CDR3 coding sequence is TGTGCCAGCAGCATACCGACAGGGAAGAAGTACTTC.